This T cell receptor (beta chain) was obtained from a study of regulatory T cells in long-lasting Graves disease. As regards this clonotype: The antigen is not known. One end of the junction fails to match germline, which may point to a read error.

The CDR3 runs 14 residues. Germline CDR1 MNHEY, CDR2 SMNVEV (reference sequence). Time point here: newly diagnosed GD, antithyroid drugs for less than 3 months. Preparation of the TCR library used RNA extracted from PBMCs. General observations from the study: Among samples with persistent disease, TRBV28, TRBJ1-2 and TRBJ2-5 were favored.

Building of the TCR beta libraries involved iRepertoire HTBI primers and Arm-PCR of CDR3 regions. Authors' processing steps: Across samples, about 56 TRBV and 14 TRBJ segments were found. In TCRdb, the multiplex PCR reads were re-called with MiXCR into one record per CDR3 protein. In this record, the V and J calls reflect TCRdb's handling and not the investigators' own analysis. The repertoire includes 350,000 to 400,000 distinct CDR3 sequences, about a sixth of them detected once, and about 24% sits in the top ten. The rearrangement joins TRBV27 to TRBJ1-1, with 8 bases aligning to TRBD1. This receptor was identified in a female donor with Graves disease. Sequenced material: peripheral blood mononuclear cells (PBMCs), taken at new diagnosis, from a patient treated with antithyroid drugs. CDR3 in DNA: TGTGCCAGCAGTCCAGGGGGACAGGACACTGAAGCTCTCTTT. Translated, it gives CASSPGGQDTEALF.